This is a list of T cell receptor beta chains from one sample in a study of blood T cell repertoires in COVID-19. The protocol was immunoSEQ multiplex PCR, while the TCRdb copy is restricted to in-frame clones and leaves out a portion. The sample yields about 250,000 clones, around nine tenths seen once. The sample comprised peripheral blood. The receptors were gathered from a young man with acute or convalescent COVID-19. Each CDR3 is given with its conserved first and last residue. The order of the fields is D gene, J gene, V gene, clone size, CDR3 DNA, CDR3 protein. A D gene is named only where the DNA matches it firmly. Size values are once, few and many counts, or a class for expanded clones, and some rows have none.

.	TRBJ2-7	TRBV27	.	TGTGCCAGCAGTTACAACAGGGATTCCTACGAGCAGTACTTC	CASSYNRDSYEQYF
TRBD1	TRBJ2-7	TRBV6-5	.	TGTGCCAGCAGTACCACAGGGGTTTTATCCTACGAGCAGTACTTC	CASSTTGVLSYEQYF
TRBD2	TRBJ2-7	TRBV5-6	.	TGTGCCAGCAGCTTTAATTTACTAGCGGGGGAAGAGCAGTACTTC	CASSFNLLAGEEQYF
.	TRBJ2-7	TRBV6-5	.	TGTGCCAGCAGTCGTACCCACAGAACCTACGAGCAGTACTTC	CASSRTHRTYEQYF
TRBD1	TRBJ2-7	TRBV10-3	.	TGTGCCATCACCCCGGGACAGGGGACCACCTTCTACGAGCAGTACTTC	CAITPGQGTTFYEQYF
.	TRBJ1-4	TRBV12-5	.	TGTGCTAGTGGTTTGGTACTAACAGGCTCTAATGAAAAACTGTTTTTT	CASGLVLTGSNEKLFF
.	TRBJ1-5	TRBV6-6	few	TGTGCCAGCAACTCCCTCGGGGATTGGCCCCAGCATTTT	CASNSLGDWPQHF
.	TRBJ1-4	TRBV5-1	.	TGCGCCAGCAGCTCGGGGGAGGTACTTAATGAAAAACTGTTTTTT	CASSSGEVLNEKLFF
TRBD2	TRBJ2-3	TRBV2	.	TGTGCCAGCAGGGCTCTAGCGGGGGGGAGGACAGATACGCAGTATTTT	CASRALAGGRTDTQYF
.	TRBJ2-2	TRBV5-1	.	TGCGCCAGCAGCTTACAAACAGGGATGGGCACCGGGGAGCTGTTTTTT	CASSLQTGMGTGELFF
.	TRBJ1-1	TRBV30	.	TGTGCCTGGAGCGAAGGGCCAGGGCGCGTCGCTGAAGCTTTCTTT	CAWSEGPGRVAEAFF
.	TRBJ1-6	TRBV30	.	TGTGCCTGGAGTGGAGATCCCTACTATAATTCACCCCTCCACTTT	CAWSGDPYYNSPLHF